These 17 T cell receptor beta chains share one sample of origin, sequenced in a study of CD8+ T cells in alopecia areata. RNA extraction was followed by reverse transcription into cDNA, which acted as the sequencing template. Some clones are missing from TCRdb's copy, which holds only in-frame ones; the method was immunoSEQ multiplex PCR. Of approximately 180,000 clones in the sample, 53% were seen once. The sample's treatment: oral pan-JAK inhibitor, 5-10 mg twice daily. The specimen was CD8+ T cells sorted from blood, collected at week 24, from a patient treated with tofacitinib. The receptors were sampled from a human donor with alopecia areata.

As concerns this clone: The junction departs from germline at one end; a sequencing error may be responsible. The V gene is TRBV5-6, the J gene TRBJ2-6; 8 bases align to TRBD2. The CDR3 consists of 11 residues. Germline V gene lookup returns CDR1 SGHDT and CDR2 YYEEEE. The CDR3 bases are TGTGCCAGCAGCTTCGGTAGCGGGGAGGCTTTC. This translates into CASSFGSGEAF.

The J gene is TRBJ2-2, the V gene TRBV9, with D perhaps matching TRBD2 (5 bases). CDR1 is SGDLS, CDR2 YYNGEE, per germline. The CDR3 length is 17 residues. Trimming removed 0 bases from V and 5 bases from J, with 17 bases in between. This chain's CDR3 is CASSVALRGVRTGELFF. The CDR3 region has the DNA TGTGCCAGCAGCGTAGCTTTACGGGGTGTTAGAACCGGGGAGCTGTTTTTT. Full variable domain (outside the CDR3, taken from reference TRBV9 and TRBJ2-2): DSGVTQTPKHLITATGQRVTLRCSPRSGDLSVYWYQQSLDQGLQFLIQYYNGEERAKGNILERFSAQQFPDLHSELNLSSLELGDSALYFCASSVALRGVRTGELFFGEGSRLTVL.

This clone has just a few counts. This chain uses TRBV2 with TRBJ2-7; D assignment may be TRBD1 or TRBD2 (6 bases each). With 4 bases removed from V and 2 bases from J, the gap between germline ends came to 12 bases. There are 14 residues in the CDR3. Germline CDR1 and CDR2: SNHLY and FYNNEI. The CDR3 nucleotides are TGTGCCAGCAGTGGCGCGGGACAAGCCTACGAGCAGTACTTC. Translated, it gives CASSGAGQAYEQYF.

This clone was picked up a small number of times. This chain joins TRBV4-3 and TRBJ2-1; 8 nucleotides line up with TRBD2. J was trimmed by 8 bases and V by 4 bases; bases with no gene match: 7. This CDR3 is 14 amino acids long. Germline values: CDR1 LGHNA, CDR2 YSLEER. CDR3 region: CASSRDSGVDEQFF. The CDR3 DNA is TGCGCCAGCAGCCGCGATAGCGGGGTAGATGAGCAGTTCTTC.

This chain links TRBV6-5 with TRBJ1-1; D is unresolved. Trimming shortened V by 1 base and J by 8 bases, and 14 bases separated the two germline ends. Looked up from germline, CDR1 is MNHEY and CDR2 is SVGAGI. This CDR3 region has 14 residues. This CDR3 reads CASSYFSGSGEAFF. Here the CDR3 DNA reads TGTGCCAGCAGTTACTTCTCGGGTAGTGGCGAAGCTTTCTTT.

About this clone itself: This same CDR3 is encoded by further DNA sequences in the sample. The J gene is TRBJ2-7, the V gene TRBV5-6; D is uncertain. CDR3 length: 13 amino acids. Germline values: CDR1 SGHDT, CDR2 YYEEEE. V was shortened by 0 bases and J by 0 bases, with 4 bases between the two germline ends. The CDR3 sequence is CASSLGVSYEQYF. CDR3 DNA sequence: TGTGCCAGCAGCTTGGGCGTCTCCTACGAGCAGTACTTC.

V gene TRBV7-6 combines with J gene TRBJ1-1; D unresolved. This CDR3 has 13 residues. Between the trimmed V and J ends, which lost 3 bases and 1 base, there was a span of 6 bases. Germline CDR1 SGHVS, CDR2 FNYEAQ. In nucleotides, the CDR3 is TGTGCCAGCAGCTTGGGAGCGAACACTGAAGCTTTCTTT. It is translated as CASSLGANTEAFF.

This clone turned up a few times. The gene calls are TRBV27 and TRBJ1-1, with 7 positions matching TRBD1. Looked up from germline, CDR1 is MNHEY and CDR2 is SMNVEV (reference sequence). V shed 5 bases and J 7 bases; nucleotides not matched to a gene: 4. The CDR3 extends over 12 amino acids. The CDR3 protein is CASSPRQGEAFF. For the CDR3, the DNA is TGTGCCAGCAGTCCACGACAGGGTGAAGCTTTCTTT.

V usage is TRBV9 and J usage is TRBJ1-2, with D possibly TRBD1 on 5 matching bases. Trimming pared 2 bases from V and 6 bases from J, leaving 11 bases between. CDR1 and CDR2 from the germline V gene are SGDLS and YYNGEE. This CDR3 has 13 amino acids. In DNA, the CDR3 is TGTGCCAGCAGCGTTCGGGTGGGGGATGGCTACACCTTC. It is translated as CASSVRVGDGYTF.

The chain uses TRBV5-1 and TRBJ2-7; weak D call: TRBD2 (5 bases). From germline, CDR1 is SGHRS and CDR2 YFSETQ. CDR3 length: 14 amino acids. The V end lost 0 bases, the J end lost 1 base, and 8 bases lay between the germline ends. CDR3 protein: CASSLASGSYEQYF. The CDR3 coding sequence is TGCGCCAGCAGCTTGGCCTCGGGATCCTACGAGCAGTACTTC.

In this sample, this clone turned up a few times. The gene calls are TRBV30 and TRBJ1-1; D is undetermined. The CDR3 sequence is 14 residues long. Germline V CDR1 and CDR2: GTSNPN, SVGIG (reference sequence). V was pared by 0 bases and J by 1 base, with 9 bases between. The chain's CDR3 is CAWSVLWPNTEAFF. The DNA for the CDR3 is TGTGCCTGGAGTGTTTTGTGGCCGAACACTGAAGCTTTCTTT.

The rearrangement uses TRBV15 and TRBJ1-1; TRBD1 matches 9 bases. V lost 4 bases and J lost 10; bases outside the gene matches: 7. Germline CDR1 LNHNV, CDR2 YYDKDF (reference sequence). The CDR3 extends over 13 amino acids. In nucleotides, the CDR3 is TGTGCCACCAGCATAGGGACAGGGAAATTAGCTTTCTTT. Translated: CATSIGTGKLAFF.

The chain joins TRBV11-1 to TRBJ2-7; D gene ambiguous. Germline loops: CDR1 SGHAT, CDR2 FQDESV (reference sequence). CDR3 length equals 15 residues. Trimming left V 2 bases short and J 7 bases short, with 18 bases between. CDR3 in amino acids: CASSLNLDGVLEQYF. The CDR3 bases are TGTGCCAGCAGCTTAAATCTCGATGGCGTCTTGGAGCAGTACTTC.

This chain uses TRBV9 with TRBJ1-3; D is unclear. Per germline, CDR1 SGDLS and CDR2 YYNGEE. V shed 3 bases and J shed 0 bases, with 7 bases lying between them. The CDR3 has 14 residues. The CDR3 DNA follows: TGTGCCAGCAGCGGCCAATTCTCTGGAAACACCATATATTTT. The encoded protein is CASSGQFSGNTIYF.

The chain links TRBV7-9 to TRBJ2-7, with 7 bases lining up with TRBD1. Germline assignment: CDR1 SEHNR and CDR2 FQNEAQ (reference sequence). The CDR3 is 13 residues long. J was trimmed by 2 bases and V by 5 bases; bases with no gene match: 3. The CDR3 DNA reads TGTGCCAGCAGCCCGGGACAGCCCTACGAGCAGTACTTC. Amino acids: CASSPGQPYEQYF.

This clone has only a few counts. This rearrangement joins TRBV5-6 to TRBJ2-7; no definite D call. The CDR3 has 13 amino acids. Germline loops: CDR1 SGHDT, CDR2 YYEEEE. Between the trimmed V and J ends, which lost 2 bases and 3 bases, there was a span of 9 bases. The CDR3 DNA sequence: TGTGCCAGCAGCTTTCCCGACGGCTACGAGCAGTACTTC. This gives the protein CASSFPDGYEQYF. Full variable domain (rest looked up from reference TRBV5-6 and TRBJ2-7): DAGVTQSPTHLIKTRGQQVTLRCSPKSGHDTVSWYQQALGQGPQFIFQYYEEEERQRGNFPDRFSGHQFPNYSSELNVNALLLGDSALYLCASSFPDGYEQYFGPGTRLTVT.

This chain links TRBV7-9 with TRBJ2-3; the match to TRBD2 covers 8 bases. Germline trimming cut 5 bases from V and 6 bases from J; bases unmatched to any gene: 10. The CDR3 is made up of 15 amino acids. The germline V gene has CDR1 SEHNR and CDR2 FQNEAQ (reference sequence). CDR3 sequence (DNA): TGTGCCAGCAGCCCTCCGGGGGGGCCCCGGGATACGCAGTATTTT. Protein: CASSPPGGPRDTQYF.